A few counts support the clone carrying this TCR beta chain. This sample was included in a study of T cell repertoires in cytomegalovirus infection. Via MiXCR, TCRdb re-called the reads, giving one row per CDR3 protein. The sample contains approximately 100,000 distinct CDR3 sequences, about 25% of which appear only once. The CDR3 covers 15 residues. From germline, CDR1 is LGHNA and CDR2 YSLEER. V lost 3 bases, J lost 4 bases, and 13 bases lay in between. J is TRBJ2-1 and V is TRBV4-3; D not resolved. The specimen sequenced was CD8+ T cells from PBMCs. The clonotype comes from a human donor in good health (CMV status not recorded). Some clones in this sample may be carry-over from other donors' samples. The CDR3: CASSHSEGFYNEQFF. CDR3 nucleotide sequence: TGCGCCAGCAGCCATTCGGAAGGGTTTTACAATGAGCAGTTCTTC.